This T cell receptor (beta chain) is from a study of blood T cells in healthy people across ages. Trimming cost V 7 bases and J 4 bases; bases outside gene matches: 6. Germline V gives CDR1 MNHNS, CDR2 SASEGT. There are 15 residues in the CDR3. Whole-study results and caveats: The study found more naive CD4+ cells and higher diversity in long-lived than aged donors.

A J-beta primer mix and a sample-barcoded 5' primer were used in a second PCR of roughly 7 to 12 cycles. TCRdb redid the calling of the 5' RACE reads with MiXCR, one entry per CDR3 protein. This table holds 1,300,000 or so distinct CDR3 sequences, around 59% found once. Donation came from healthy Caucasian individuals in Russia who were aged 6 to 90. Total RNA extraction produced at least 5 micrograms (per sample) for the study. Regarding this clonotype: What it recognizes is unknown.

Sequenced material: blood. This TCR derives from a man between 18 and 29 years old in good health. The rearrangement uses TRBV6-1 and TRBJ1-6; TRBD1 matches at 8 bases. The DNA of the CDR3 is TGTGCCAGCACCGGACAGGGTGGATATAATTCACCCCTCCACTTT. Amino acid sequence: CASTGQGGYNSPLHF.